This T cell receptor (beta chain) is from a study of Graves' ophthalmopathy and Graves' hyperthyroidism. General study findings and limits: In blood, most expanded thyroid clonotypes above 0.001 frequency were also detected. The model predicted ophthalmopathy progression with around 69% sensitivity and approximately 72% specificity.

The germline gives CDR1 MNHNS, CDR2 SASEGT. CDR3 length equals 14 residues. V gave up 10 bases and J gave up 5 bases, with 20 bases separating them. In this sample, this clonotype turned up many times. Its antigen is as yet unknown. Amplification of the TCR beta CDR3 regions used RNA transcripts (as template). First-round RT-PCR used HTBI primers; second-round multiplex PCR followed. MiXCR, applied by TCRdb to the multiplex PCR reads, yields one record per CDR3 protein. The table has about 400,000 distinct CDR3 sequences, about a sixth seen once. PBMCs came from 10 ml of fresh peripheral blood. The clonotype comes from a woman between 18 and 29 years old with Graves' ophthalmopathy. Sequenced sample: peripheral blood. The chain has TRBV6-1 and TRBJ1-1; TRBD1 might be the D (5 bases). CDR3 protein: CATWTFGGGTEAFF. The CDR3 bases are TGTGCCACGTGGACATTTGGGGGGGGGACTGAAGCTTTCTTT.